This T cell receptor (beta chain) came from a study of cytomegalovirus exposure and HLA in healthy donors (dated by TCRdb to about 2017). Background on the whole study: An earlier analysis of approximately 640 of the donors reported 276 Gb of sequence data and some 120 million unique TCR beta sequences from 150 million to 200 million T cells. In a later genetic analysis, genome-wide SNP genotypes for about 65% of the roughly 670 donors were used, and that subset was treated as a discovery cohort. Donor age, sex, ethnicity and CMV serostatus were compiled together with the repertoire data. The study combined high-throughput TCR immunosequencing, statistical association of individual TCRs with disease status, and machine learning to predict cytomegalovirus infection status. Several DR-DQ haplotypes were treated as single units for association and clustering because of strong linkage in the cohort. To decide whether each TCR beta V gene segment behaved as functional or pseudogenic, an earlier analysis of fewer than 750 of the donors relied on high-throughput TCR beta sequencing. HLA typing covered class I and class II loci at four-digit resolution. The aim of the study was to test whether cataloging public T cell receptors could identify signatures of past pathogen exposure. To study patterns of TCR occurrence, a later analysis re-analyzed previously published TCR beta repertoires from just over 650 donors and added high-resolution HLA genotyping. All discovery cohort repertoires had been generated using a single sequencing platform. On average, around 230,000 unique TCR beta nucleotide sequences were sequenced per donor among a few hundred genotyped donors of the cohort, with roughly 18% of those sequences being non-productive. In addition to the first cohort of roughly 670 subjects, a separate validation cohort of 120 different subjects was used. The later analysis used no new phenotypic data to find candidate immune exposures, relying instead on TCR beta sequences and their occurrence across donors. The genetic ancestry cluster associated with self-reported Caucasian donors included 81% of the approximately 410 genotyped donors. The number of typed donors differed by locus: about 620-630 for A, B, C, DRB1 and DQB1; 522 for DQA1; approximately 600 for DPA1; and around 450 for DPB1. Using immunosequencing, the study profiled T cell repertoires from 550 to 750 subjects and related those repertoires to cytomegalovirus serostatus. An early release covering some 640 HLA-typed donors comprised about 320 gigabases of sequencing data and about 90 million unique TCR sequences.

On this clone itself: This clone's antigen is unknown. Per-base qualities were not stored, and no clone one base away is much larger.

On the study overall, not on this receptor specifically: The study gave a list of under 200 TCR beta chains associated with cytomegalovirus. The sequencing pipeline was judged likely to have produced a cluster of highly shared sequence variants as a technical artifact. A later analysis found that most CMV-associated TCR beta chains appeared HLA-restricted, with HLA associations seemingly driven largely by CMV exposure. In an earlier analysis of some 500 of the donors, most TCR beta V segments appeared in productive rearrangements about 87% or about 30% of the time, broadly matching IMGT annotations. Linkage disequilibrium might explain the correlated functional status among segregating V segments, but an unknown experimental factor could not be excluded. In a later analysis, HLA-associated TCR beta chains were found to be more clonally expanded and to have lower generation probabilities than equally common non-associated chains. In vitro tests confirmed that a few of the cytomegalovirus-associated TCR beta chains recognize cytomegalovirus antigens. Because counts were too low, roughly 16 rarely observed V segments, including chromosome 9 orphons, were excluded from the earlier analysis of about 500 of the donors. CMV serostatus was the only immune exposure information available for the cohort. A later analysis found that TCR association rates varied across HLA loci, with DRB1 alleles showing the most associated TCRs and HLA-C alleles the fewest. Specific HLA alleles were associated with 16,951 TCR beta sequences at a false discovery rate of 0.05 in a later analysis. Cytomegalovirus status was reported to be diagnosed by the classifier with high specificity and sensitivity in both the original and validation cohorts. In a later analysis, several top co-occurrence clusters were reported to appear linked to parvovirus B19, influenza, CMV and Epstein-Barr virus. In this cohort, only TCR beta chains were sequenced, and detectable features were limited by the absence of alpha or paired-chain data. It was suggested by the authors that the approach could potentially be generalized to other disease states and immunological phenotypes. Compared with the approximately 600-donor mean, donors in an Asian-associated ancestry cluster had fewer N-insertions in productive TCRs, according to a later genetic analysis. A further reported finding was that TCR beta sequences accurately predicted the HLA-A and HLA-B alleles for most subjects in the first cohort. Sequencing depth was assumed to be roughly uniform across donors in the presence/absence analyses, though that assumption may not hold. In a later genetic analysis, a missense DCLRE1C variant was associated with V-gene and J-gene trimming of TCR beta chains, and the association was replicated in an independent cohort. Strong co-occurrence of HLA alleles, especially DR and DQ, made assigning TCR associations to individual alleles difficult. Some IMGT-functional V segments, including TRBV6-2 and TRBV6-3, could not be told apart with the 87-base-pair reads, so those segments were excluded. Most TCR sequences were observed very rarely across donors, whereas some public TCRs were present in many individuals. Because HLA typing was unavailable for some donors at each locus, only the typed subset was used in association tests.

The cohort was made up of under 800 healthy bone marrow donors. At the time of sampling, all cohort members were nominally healthy, though unrecorded immune exposures were likely present. The donor was CMV seronegative and was included in the group of approximately 350 seronegative cohort members. A peripheral blood sample was provided by each donor, and peripheral blood mononuclear cells were used for TCR beta sequencing. The Qiagen DNeasy Blood Extraction Kit was used to extract genomic DNA from the blood cell samples. From its cysteine to its phenylalanine, the CDR3 spans 16 amino acids. Kept here is only the CDR3 DNA, which spans 48 bases and is read in frame from base 1. The germline V gene (reference sequence) gives CDR1 as MNHEY and CDR2 as SMNVEV. V drops 6 bases and J drops 1 base, leaving 18 bases in between. The library came from the immunoSEQ multiplex PCR assay. The multiplex PCR relied on a mix of 60 forward primers for TCR Vbeta segments and 13 reverse primers for TCR Jbeta segments. A multiplex PCR assay on genomic DNA amplified the CDR3 region of rearranged TCR beta genes. On the Illumina HiSeq System, the amplified TCR beta libraries were sequenced as 87-base-pair reads. The original methods were these. In a later analysis, tens of millions of unique TCR beta chains were counted across the roughly 670 repertoires, and around 10 million of these chains were shared by at least two donors. Raw reads were error-corrected and collapsed into unique sequences with a nearest-neighbor algorithm that merged closely related sequences to remove PCR and sequencing errors. To assign V, D and J gene segments, CDR3 sequences were aligned to IMGT reference sequences. For a sequence to be retained, a match of at least six nucleotides was required to both a V gene segment and a J gene segment. Rearrangements were classified as productive when the CDR3 lacked stop codons and remained in frame with V and J, and all other rearrangements were classified as non-productive. CDR3 was defined according to IMGT convention as the region running from the second conserved V-encoded cysteine to the conserved J-encoded phenylalanine. Sequences without an unambiguous match to a single V gene segment were excluded from the earlier analysis of 587 of the donors. An earlier analysis of a few hundred of the donors classified V segments as functional when productive rearrangements were above 56.7% and as segregating when the standard deviation between donors was above 5%. A statistical classification framework was built to diagnose cytomegalovirus status from the catalog of TCR beta chain sequences. In a later analysis, V and J genes were assigned by comparing TCR nucleotide sequences against IMGT/GENE-DB human TR gene sequences. A later analysis assigned CDR3 sequences and most-parsimonious VDJ recombination scenarios with the TCRdist pipeline. In a later analysis, each TCR beta chain was defined by its CDR3 amino acid sequence together with its V-gene family, and reads lacking a unique V-gene family were excluded. To address suspected cross-contamination and a sequencing artifact, a later analysis removed a few hundred highly shared, low-generation-probability nucleotide sequences. For each public chain, a later analysis derived a clonal expansion index from normalized ranks of inferred template counts within each repertoire. In a later analysis, generation probabilities were computed using a VDJ recombination model fitted to out-of-frame rearrangements, and the results were checked against IGoR. Hypergeometric tests were used in a later analysis to score TCR-TCR, TCR-HLA and TCR-CMV co-occurrence, with a repertoire-size bias correction applied to the TCR pairs. To estimate false discovery rates, a later analysis permuted the HLA or CMV assignments 20 times. A later analysis grouped co-occurring TCRs with DBSCAN, adding TCRdist sequence similarity when clustering within HLA-allele-positive subsets. Repertoires with fewer than 30,000 or more than 120,000 public chains, plus five repertoires with anomalous nucleotide sharing, were excluded from co-occurrence clustering. Held by TCRdb, this immuneACCESS table contains in-frame sequences only and omits some clones. Under half of the omission traces to an unresolved V gene where checked; the cause of the rest is unknown. Clone size and V and J calls were adopted from that table, with D and trimming inferred from the DNA. This sample gives tens of thousands of clones in total; more than 75% of them show up just once. Of the sample, 3.5% to 4% is held by the ten largest clones.

This sequence originates from a woman aged 40 to 50 in good health and CMV-seronegative. The V gene is TRBV27 and the J gene is TRBJ1-1, with an unclear D gene assignment. The material sequenced was PBMCs. The nucleotide sequence reads as follows: TGTGCCAGCAGCTTCCTCCCGGCAGACTCGAACACTGAAGCTTTCTTT. Its translation reads: CASSFLPADSNTEAFF.